The clone carrying this T cell receptor beta chain was found many times. Sequencing libraries for TCR beta were prepared with iRepertoire HTBI primers and Arm-PCR of CDR3 regions. Each CDR3 protein is one row after TCRdb ran MiXCR on the multiplex PCR reads. This table holds approximately 360,000 distinct CDR3 sequences, 10% to 15% found once. These data belong to a study of regulatory T cells in long-lasting Graves disease. Time point denoted: newly diagnosed GD, antithyroid drugs for less than 3 months. Following extraction of RNA from PBMCs, that RNA was used to make the TCR library. Another study also made use of these data, one on T cells in Graves' hyperthyroidism and ophthalmopathy. That study reports: Stable disease denoted Graves' hyperthyroidism without ophthalmopathy progression within 18 months. Blood samples included most of the expanded thyroid clonotypes exceeding 0.001.

The specimen comprised peripheral blood mononuclear cells (PBMCs), sampled at new diagnosis, from a patient treated with antithyroid drugs. The origin of this receptor is a woman aged 18-30 years with Graves disease.

The CDR3 loop reads CASSLAGTSYNEQFF. The CDR3, as DNA: TGTGCCAGCAGTCTAGCGGGAACCTCCTACAATGAGCAGTTCTTC. V usage is TRBV2 and J usage is TRBJ2-1; 9 bases match TRBD2. V was pared by 5 bases and J by 0 bases, with 2 bases of the junction left unmatched. Germline CDR1 and CDR2: SNHLY and FYNNEI. The CDR3 contains 15 residues.